The rows below give T cell receptor beta chains drawn from one sample of a study of CD8 T cells in ankylosing spondylitis. TCRdb itself ran the 5' RACE reads through MiXCR, one entry per CDR3 protein. The sample records roughly 670,000 distinct CDR3 sequences, around a fifth being singletons. The sample taken for sequencing was blood, either unsorted or a sorted T cell fraction (not recorded which). Every receptor here comes from a male donor with ankylosing spondylitis. Each CDR3 is given with its conserved first and last residue. The order of the fields is clone size, J gene, V gene, D gene, CDR3 DNA, CDR3 protein. D genes are given only for firm matches. Rows may omit the clone size; those that give it use once, few, many or a size class.

clone_size: few
j_call: TRBJ2-1
v_call: TRBV6-2/TRBV6-3
d_call: TRBD2
cdr3_nt: TGTGCCAGCAGTGCACGCGGGACTAGCGGGTCTAGCTCCTACAATGAGCAGTTCTTC
cdr3_aa: CASSARGTSGSSSYNEQFF

clone_size: .
j_call: TRBJ1-5
v_call: TRBV28
d_call: .
cdr3_nt: TGTGCCAGCAGCTTAATTAATCAGCCCCAGCATTTT
cdr3_aa: CASSLINQPQHF

clone_size: few
j_call: TRBJ2-3
v_call: TRBV12-3/TRBV12-4
d_call: TRBD2
cdr3_nt: TGTGCCAGCAGCCAACTGCGGACTAGCGACATGATAGATACGCAGTATTTT
cdr3_aa: CASSQLRTSDMIDTQYF

clone_size: .
j_call: TRBJ2-3
v_call: TRBV7-9
d_call: TRBD2
cdr3_nt: TGTGCCAGCAGCCCCGCCCGGACTAGCGGGAATACAGATACGCAGTATTTT
cdr3_aa: CASSPARTSGNTDTQYF

clone_size: few
j_call: TRBJ1-1
v_call: TRBV15
d_call: .
cdr3_nt: TGTGCCACCAGCAAGACCGGACAGTCGAACACTGAAGCTTTCTTT
cdr3_aa: CATSKTGQSNTEAFF

clone_size: many
j_call: TRBJ2-1
v_call: TRBV3-1
d_call: .
cdr3_nt: TGTGCCAGCAGCCAAGGGTTGGCGGCGGATTACAATGAGCAGTTCTTC
cdr3_aa: CASSQGLAADYNEQFF

clone_size: few
j_call: TRBJ2-7
v_call: TRBV6-1
d_call: TRBD1
cdr3_nt: TGTGCCAGCAGTACCCGGGACAGCTCCTACGAGCAGTACTTC
cdr3_aa: CASSTRDSSYEQYF

clone_size: many
j_call: TRBJ2-7
v_call: TRBV5-1
d_call: .
cdr3_nt: TGCGCCAGCAGCTTAGAGGGGAGCTACGAGCAGTACTTC
cdr3_aa: CASSLEGSYEQYF

clone_size: few
j_call: TRBJ2-7
v_call: TRBV20-1
d_call: TRBD1
cdr3_nt: TGCAGTGCTAGTCAGGGGGACAGTTCCTACGTGGAGCAGTACTTC
cdr3_aa: CSASQGDSSYVEQYF

clone_size: few
j_call: TRBJ2-5
v_call: TRBV20-1
d_call: TRBD2
cdr3_nt: TGCAGTGCTAGTCGGACTAGCGGGTACCAAGAGACCCAGTACTTC
cdr3_aa: CSASRTSGYQETQYF

clone_size: few
j_call: TRBJ2-1
v_call: TRBV7-9
d_call: .
cdr3_nt: TGTGCCAGCAGCTTAGCGGGATCGACTAATGAGCAGTTCTTC
cdr3_aa: CASSLAGSTNEQFF

clone_size: few
j_call: TRBJ2-7
v_call: TRBV3-1
d_call: .
cdr3_nt: TGTGCCAGCAGCCAGACCCCCACAGGGTCCTACGAGCAGTACTTC
cdr3_aa: CASSQTPTGSYEQYF

clone_size: .
j_call: TRBJ2-3
v_call: TRBV24-1
d_call: .
cdr3_nt: TGTGCCACCAGTGATTGGGGGTCAGGCGATACGCAGTATTTT
cdr3_aa: CATSDWGSGDTQYF

clone_size: few
j_call: TRBJ1-3
v_call: TRBV12-3/TRBV12-4
d_call: TRBD1
cdr3_nt: TGTGCCAGCAGTTACCTCCAGGGGGACCATAGTGGAAACACCATATATTTT
cdr3_aa: CASSYLQGDHSGNTIYF

clone_size: .
j_call: TRBJ1-2
v_call: TRBV3-1
d_call: .
cdr3_nt: TGTGCCAGCAGCCAAGATTGGGGAGTTAACTATGGCTACACCTTC
cdr3_aa: CASSQDWGVNYGYTF

clone_size: few
j_call: TRBJ2-2
v_call: TRBV5-1
d_call: TRBD1
cdr3_nt: TGCGCCAGCAGCTTGTCCACAGGGGGGATCGGGGAGCTGTTTTTT
cdr3_aa: CASSLSTGGIGELFF

clone_size: few
j_call: TRBJ2-3
v_call: TRBV29-1
d_call: .
cdr3_nt: TGCAGCGCCCTTAGACGAGGCCGGCAAAGCACAGATACGCAGTATTTT
cdr3_aa: CSALRRGRQSTDTQYF

clone_size: few
j_call: TRBJ2-3
v_call: TRBV6-5
d_call: .
cdr3_nt: TGTGCCAGCAGTTACCTCGCCTGGAGCACAGATACGCAGTATTTT
cdr3_aa: CASSYLAWSTDTQYF

clone_size: .
j_call: TRBJ1-1
v_call: TRBV15
d_call: .
cdr3_nt: TGTGCCACCAGCAGAGATTATACCCCTGAAGCTTTCTTT
cdr3_aa: CATSRDYTPEAFF

clone_size: once
j_call: TRBJ1-1
v_call: TRBV20-1
d_call: .
cdr3_nt: TGCAGTGCTATGGGGAGGAAGGATTGGGACACTGAAGCTTTCTTT
cdr3_aa: CSAMGRKDWDTEAFF

clone_size: few
j_call: TRBJ2-7
v_call: TRBV7-9
d_call: TRBD1
cdr3_nt: TGTGCCAGCAGCCAGGGACAGGGTATCGACGAGCAGTACTTC
cdr3_aa: CASSQGQGIDEQYF

clone_size: .
j_call: TRBJ2-1
v_call: TRBV3-1
d_call: TRBD2
cdr3_nt: TGTGCCAGCAGGCAAGCGGGAAGCTCCTACAATGAGCAGTTCTTC
cdr3_aa: CASRQAGSSYNEQFF

clone_size: .
j_call: TRBJ2-7
v_call: TRBV5-1
d_call: TRBD1
cdr3_nt: TGCGCCAGCAGCTGGGGACAGGGAGGGTTTCTGTACGAGCAGTACTTC
cdr3_aa: CASSWGQGGFLYEQYF

clone_size: many
j_call: TRBJ2-1
v_call: TRBV20-1
d_call: TRBD2
cdr3_nt: TGCAGTGCTAGAGATGTAACTCTAGCGGGAGATGTTAATGAGCAGTTCTTC
cdr3_aa: CSARDVTLAGDVNEQFF

clone_size: few
j_call: TRBJ1-3
v_call: TRBV9
d_call: .
cdr3_nt: TGTGCCAGCAGCGTAGCCTCCTCTGGAAACACCATATATTTT
cdr3_aa: CASSVASSGNTIYF

clone_size: .
j_call: TRBJ2-1
v_call: TRBV3-1
d_call: TRBD2
cdr3_nt: TGTGCCAGCAGCCAAGATCAACGTTGGACTAGCGGACCCGTCGGTTACAATGAGCAGTTCTTC
cdr3_aa: CASSQDQRWTSGPVGYNEQFF

clone_size: .
j_call: TRBJ2-3
v_call: TRBV5-5
d_call: TRBD1
cdr3_nt: TGTGCCAGCAGCTCGATACAGGGGGAAGGCACAGATACGCAGTATTTT
cdr3_aa: CASSSIQGEGTDTQYF

clone_size: few
j_call: TRBJ1-1
v_call: TRBV20-1
d_call: .
cdr3_nt: TGCAGTGCCTCCAGGGCAACTGGTTCGGAAGCTTTCTTT
cdr3_aa: CSASRATGSEAFF

clone_size: few
j_call: TRBJ2-1
v_call: TRBV10-3
d_call: .
cdr3_nt: TGTGCCATCGGGGGACCGGCCAACAATGAGCAGTTCTTC
cdr3_aa: CAIGGPANNEQFF

clone_size: .
j_call: TRBJ1-1
v_call: TRBV5-1
d_call: .
cdr3_nt: TGCGCCAGCAGCTCGTTACCAATGAACACTGAAGCTTTCTTT
cdr3_aa: CASSSLPMNTEAFF

clone_size: .
j_call: TRBJ2-7
v_call: TRBV6-1
d_call: TRBD2
cdr3_nt: TGTGCCAGCAGCGGGACTAGCGCGGGCTCCTACGAGCAGTACTTC
cdr3_aa: CASSGTSAGSYEQYF